A selection of T cell receptor beta chains follows, all from one sample in a study of cytomegalovirus exposure and HLA in healthy donors. Using immunoSEQ multiplex PCR, the repertoire was profiled, and TCRdb retains in-frame clones only, with some absent. The data show roughly 130,000 clones, approximately 80% seen once. Specimen: PBMCs. Receptors originate from a middle-aged man in good health and CMV-seronegative. Each CDR3 is given with its conserved first and last residue. Fields, in order: clone size, J gene, V gene, D gene, CDR3 protein, CDR3 DNA. A D gene is named only where the DNA matches it firmly. Clone size is given for some rows only: seen once, a few or many times, or a class if the clone is expanded.

size: few; J: TRBJ1-5; V: TRBV6-1; D: NA; CDR3: CASSEGQHQPQHF; DNA: TGTGCCAGCAGTGAAGGACAGCATCAGCCCCAGCATTTT
size: NA; J: TRBJ2-1; V: TRBV10-2; D: TRBD2; CDR3: CASSEARLAGGEQFF; DNA: TGCGCCAGCAGTGAAGCTCGGCTAGCGGGAGGGGAGCAGTTCTTC
size: NA; J: TRBJ1-5; V: TRBV5-1; D: TRBD1; CDR3: CASSASGTDNQPQHF; DNA: TGCGCCAGCAGCGCTTCCGGGACAGACAATCAGCCCCAGCATTTT
size: NA; J: TRBJ2-5; V: TRBV6-1; D: NA; CDR3: CASSRNGGQETQYF; DNA: TGTGCCAGCAGTCGGAACGGGGGCCAAGAGACCCAGTACTTC
size: NA; J: TRBJ1-2; V: TRBV4-1; D: NA; CDR3: CASSRPGAAGAYGYTF; DNA: TGCGCCAGCAGCCGTCCAGGGGCAGCCGGGGCTTATGGCTACACCTTC
size: NA; J: TRBJ2-5; V: TRBV30; D: NA; CDR3: CAWSVVRYYQETQYF; DNA: TGTGCCTGGAGTGTTGTCCGGTATTACCAAGAGACCCAGTACTTC
size: NA; J: TRBJ2-7; V: TRBV5-6; D: NA; CDR3: CASSLGGLNSYEQYF; DNA: TGTGCCAGCAGCTTGGGGGGACTGAACTCCTACGAGCAGTACTTC
size: NA; J: TRBJ1-1; V: TRBV5-6; D: TRBD1; CDR3: CASSIGQGNTEAFF; DNA: TGTGCCAGCAGCATCGGACAGGGTAACACTGAAGCTTTCTTT
size: NA; J: TRBJ2-1; V: TRBV30; D: NA; CDR3: CAWSETVYNEQFF; DNA: TGTGCCTGGAGTGAGACAGTTTACAATGAGCAGTTCTTC
size: NA; J: TRBJ2-5; V: TRBV20-1; D: NA; CDR3: CSARQQETQYF; DNA: TGCAGTGCTAGACAACAAGAGACCCAGTACTTC
size: NA; J: TRBJ2-5; V: TRBV28; D: TRBD1; CDR3: CASSSGQGAYEETQYF; DNA: TGTGCCAGCAGTTCGGGACAGGGGGCTTACGAAGAGACCCAGTACTTC
size: NA; J: TRBJ2-1; V: TRBV7-2; D: NA; CDR3: CASSLAVVAGNEQFF; DNA: TGTGCCAGCAGCTTAGCAGTCGTAGCAGGGAATGAGCAGTTCTTC
size: NA; J: TRBJ2-1; V: TRBV5-1; D: TRBD1; CDR3: CASSSYTGTERYNEQFF; DNA: TGCGCCAGCAGCTCGTACACCGGGACAGAGAGATACAATGAGCAGTTCTTC
size: NA; J: TRBJ2-1; V: TRBV27; D: TRBD2; CDR3: CASSRRLAGALYNEQFF; DNA: TGTGCCAGCAGTCGCCGACTAGCGGGGGCTCTCTACAATGAGCAGTTCTTC
size: NA; J: TRBJ2-7; V: TRBV27; D: NA; CDR3: CASHRGGLGGEQYF; DNA: TGTGCCAGCCACAGAGGTGGGCTGGGGGGTGAGCAGTACTTC
size: NA; J: TRBJ2-7; V: TRBV18; D: NA; CDR3: CASSPPGGGPSGGYYEQYF; DNA: TGTGCCAGCTCACCACCGGGCGGGGGACCCTCCGGGGGCTACTACGAGCAGTACTTC
size: NA; J: TRBJ2-7; V: TRBV30; D: TRBD2; CDR3: CAWSAEAGVGTYEQYF; DNA: TGTGCCTGGAGTGCCGAAGCGGGAGTTGGAACGTACGAGCAGTACTTC
size: NA; J: TRBJ2-7; V: TRBV11-2; D: NA; CDR3: CASSLRVHEQYF; DNA: TGTGCCAGCAGCTTGCGGGTCCACGAGCAGTACTTC
size: NA; J: TRBJ2-3; V: TRBV7-2; D: NA; CDR3: CASTIDRTTDTQYF; DNA: TGTGCCAGCACCATTGACAGGACCACAGATACGCAGTATTTT
size: NA; J: TRBJ2-5; V: TRBV15; D: TRBD2; CDR3: CATSGGSGRAALYF; DNA: TGTGCCACCAGCGGAGGAAGCGGGAGGGCCGCGCTCTACTTC
size: once; J: TRBJ1-4; V: TRBV2; D: TRBD1; CDR3: CASSEAGAGGEKLFF; DNA: TGTGCCAGCAGTGAAGCAGGGGCAGGGGGAGAAAAACTGTTTTTT
size: NA; J: TRBJ2-5; V: TRBV18; D: NA; CDR3: CASSPPPMGTQYF; DNA: TGTGCCAGCTCACCCCCCCCGATGGGCACTCAGTACTTC
size: NA; J: TRBJ1-2; V: TRBV18; D: NA; CDR3: CASSLGGTAKDYGYTF; DNA: TGTGCCAGCTCACTGGGGGGGACTGCTAAGGACTATGGCTACACCTTC
size: NA; J: TRBJ2-7; V: TRBV7-7; D: NA; CDR3: CASSPLQGGEQYF; DNA: TGTGCCAGCAGCCCGCTACAGGGCGGGGAGCAGTACTTC
size: NA; J: TRBJ1-2; V: TRBV10-3; D: NA; CDR3: CAISGSTRDKSGGNYGYTF; DNA: TGTGCCATCAGTGGATCTACCAGGGACAAGTCGGGAGGTAACTATGGCTACACCTTC
size: NA; J: TRBJ1-4; V: TRBV5-1; D: NA; CDR3: CASSLSTATNEKLFF; DNA: TGCGCCAGCAGCTTGAGTACTGCTACTAATGAAAAACTGTTTTTT
size: NA; J: TRBJ2-3; V: TRBV10-1; D: TRBD1; CDR3: CASSGSSGTGLDTQYF; DNA: TGCGCCAGCAGTGGCTCTTCCGGGACAGGGTTGGATACGCAGTATTTT
size: NA; J: TRBJ2-7; V: TRBV10-3; D: TRBD2; CDR3: CAISESGGSTYEQYF; DNA: TGTGCCATCAGTGAGAGCGGGGGTTCGACCTACGAGCAGTACTTC
size: NA; J: TRBJ2-1; V: TRBV30; D: NA; CDR3: CAWSVAREQFF; DNA: TGTGCCTGGAGTGTAGCTAGGGAGCAGTTCTTC
size: NA; J: TRBJ2-2; V: TRBV6-6; D: NA; CDR3: CASTGVTQNTGELFF; DNA: TGTGCCAGCACGGGGGTCACACAGAACACCGGGGAGCTGTTTTTT
size: NA; J: TRBJ2-3; V: TRBV6-1; D: NA; CDR3: CASSGSTGKTDTQYF; DNA: TGTGCCAGCAGTGGGTCCACAGGGAAGACAGATACGCAGTATTTT
size: NA; J: TRBJ2-5; V: TRBV18; D: NA; CDR3: CASSPPGHPGETQYF; DNA: TGTGCCAGCTCACCACCAGGACACCCCGGAGAGACCCAGTACTTC
size: NA; J: TRBJ2-1; V: TRBV7-9; D: TRBD1; CDR3: CASSLGGTGVDGHNEQFF; DNA: TGTGCCAGCAGCTTAGGTGGGACAGGGGTAGATGGCCACAATGAGCAGTTCTTC